This TCR beta chain was found in a study of T cells in Graves' hyperthyroidism and ophthalmopathy. Across the study: Peripheral blood was acquired at first diagnosis, ahead of any therapy whatsoever.

Study findings and constraints: Most expanded thyroid clonotypes above 0.001 recurred in blood.

Researchers barred patients who had uncontrolled infection, other autoimmune disease, pregnancy or lactation. Roughly 9.1 ml of fresh peripheral blood supplied the PBMCs. Concerning this clonotype itself: The target antigen is unknown.

This CDR3 comprises 15 residues. In germline, CDR1 is MNHEY, CDR2 SVGAGI. V was cut by 0 bases and J by 0 bases, with 8 bases left in between. TCR beta CDR3 sequences were amplified from RNA transcripts. HTBI primers were used for first-round RT-PCR of the TCR CDR3. MiXCR, applied by TCRdb to the multiplex PCR reads, yields one record per CDR3 protein. Here the sample spans roughly 250,000 distinct CDR3 sequences, 22% being singletons. The TCR sequence derives from a man aged 30 to 45 with Graves' ophthalmopathy. Sequencing used blood. This chain joins TRBV6-5 and TRBJ1-1; D ambiguous. DNA for the CDR3: TGTGCCAGCAGTTACTCGAAGCAAATGAACACTGAAGCTTTCTTT. It translates to CASSYSKQMNTEAFF.